Presented here are 21 T cell receptor beta chains from one specimen sequenced in a study of blood T cell repertoires in COVID-19. Clones were sequenced by immunoSEQ multiplex PCR, and TCRdb holds only the in-frame ones, with some missing. The top ten hold 1.5% to 2% of the sample, which has some 320,000 clones, about 85% seen once. The sample comprised PBMCs or T cells enriched from blood (not recorded which). The receptors here all came from a woman aged 30 to 39 who had been exposed to COVID-19.

The rearrangement joins TRBV7-3 to TRBJ2-1; the match to TRBD2 covers 9 bases. The CDR3 loop spans 18 amino acids. Germline CDR1 reads SGHTA; CDR2 reads FQGTGA. V lost 4 bases to trimming and J lost 8 bases; unmatched junction nucleotides: 18. The CDR3 loop is CASSSNRAGGLRFDEQFF. In nucleotides, the CDR3 is TGTGCCAGCAGCTCGAATCGGGCGGGAGGGCTCAGGTTTGATGAGCAGTTCTTC.

The chain uses TRBV10-3 and TRBJ2-2; the D gene is possibly TRBD1 (8 bases). CDR3 length: 18 amino acids. Trimming shortened V by 3 bases and J by 0 bases, and 17 bases separated the two germline ends. From germline, CDR1 is ENHRY and CDR2 SYGVKD. CDR3 sequence reads: CAISDTTGGGPNTGELFF. The CDR3, as DNA: TGTGCCATCAGTGACACCACAGGGGGGGGACCGAACACCGGGGAGCTGTTTTTT.

This chain connects TRBV19 to TRBJ2-7, with 7 bases fitting TRBD1. Per the germline V gene, CDR1 is LNHDA and CDR2 is SQIVND (reference sequence). Unmatched junction bases numbered 6, after V lost 0 bases and J lost 1 base. The CDR3 sequence is 16 residues long. The CDR3 DNA reads TGTGCCAGTAGTATAGATTGGGGGACAGCTTCCTACGAGCAGTACTTC. Protein product: CASSIDWGTASYEQYF.

CDR3 sequence reads: CASSPRTGAGNTIYF. The CDR3, as DNA: TGTGCCAGTAGTCCAAGGACAGGGGCTGGAAACACCATATATTTT. The rearrangement joins TRBV19 to TRBJ1-3; 9 positions agree with TRBD1. The CDR3 loop spans 15 amino acids. V trimming: 5 bases; J trimming: 2 bases; junction bases outside the gene matches: 4. From germline, CDR1 is LNHDA and CDR2 SQIVND (reference sequence).

In this sample, this clone turned up many times. This chain uses TRBV5-1 with TRBJ2-5; 13 bases are shared with TRBD2. Per germline, CDR1 SGHRS and CDR2 YFSETQ. The CDR3 totals 16 residues. J lost 4 bases, V lost 4 bases, and 7 bases had no gene match. CDR3 bases: TGCGCCAGCAGCCCAACCGGGACTAGCGGGACAGAGACCCAGTACTTC. Protein product: CASSPTGTSGTETQYF. The full variable domain, its missing parts supplied by reference TRBV5-1 and TRBJ2-5, is KAGVTQTPRYLIKTRGQQVTLSCSPISGHRSVSWYQQTPGQGLQFLFEYFSETQRNKGNFPGRFSGRQFSNSRSEMNVSTLELGDSALYLCASSPTGTSGTETQYFGPGTRLLVL.

This chain joins TRBV7-9 and TRBJ2-7; 10 nucleotides agree with TRBD2. The CDR3 extends over 15 amino acids. V lost 5 bases to trimming and J lost 0 bases; unmatched junction nucleotides: 4. Germline values: CDR1 SEHNR, CDR2 FQNEAQ (reference sequence). The chain's CDR3 is CASSVSGRPSYEQYF. In DNA, the CDR3 is TGTGCCAGCAGCGTTAGCGGGAGGCCCTCCTACGAGCAGTACTTC. The whole variable domain, remainder taken from reference TRBV7-9 and TRBJ2-7, is DTGVSQNPRHKITKRGQNVTFRCDPISEHNRLYWYRQTLGQGPEFLTYFQNEAQLEKSRLLSDRFSAERPKGSFSTLEIQRTEQGDSAMYLCASSVSGRPSYEQYFGPGTRLTVT.

The rearrangement links TRBV27 to TRBJ1-2; D is undetermined. The CDR3 extends over 13 amino acids. CDR1 is MNHEY and CDR2 is SMNVEV in the germline V gene (reference sequence). V lost 5 bases to trimming and J lost 5 bases, with 12 bases between them. Here the CDR3 reads CASSLGGYYGYTF. CDR3 coding DNA: TGTGCCAGCAGTCTGGGCGGGTATTATGGCTACACCTTC.

The rearrangement joins TRBV30 to TRBJ2-7; tentatively, D is TRBD2 (5 bases). Trimming took off 5 bases at V and 7 bases at J, with 15 bases between the two ends. CDR1 and CDR2 (germline): GTSNPN, SVGIG (reference sequence). The CDR3 is made up of 12 amino acids. The CDR3: CAWGSDRGEQYF. The CDR3 region has the DNA TGTGCCTGGGGGTCAGACCGGGGAGAGCAGTACTTC.

This chain joins TRBV7-9 and TRBJ1-2; a possible D gene is TRBD1 (6 bases). The V end was cut by 3 bases, the J end by 2 bases, with 10 bases between. The CDR3 is 14 amino acids. The germline V gene has CDR1 SEHNR and CDR2 FQNEAQ (reference sequence). Here the CDR3 reads CASSFWTENYGYTF. The CDR3 region has the DNA TGTGCCAGCAGCTTTTGGACAGAGAACTATGGCTACACCTTC.

The J gene is TRBJ1-1, the V gene TRBV27, with D maybe TRBD1 (5 bases). CDR3 size: 16 residues. V dropped 5 bases and J dropped 0 bases, with 16 bases sitting between them. Per the germline V gene, CDR1 is MNHEY and CDR2 is SMNVEV (reference sequence). The CDR3 DNA sequence: TGTGCCAGCAGTCAGCTACAGGTGGGGCTGAACACTGAAGCTTTCTTT. Residues: CASSQLQVGLNTEAFF.

CDR3 sequence (DNA): TGCGCCAGCAGCCAAGATCACGGGTCTGGAAACACCATATATTTT. This translates into CASSQDHGSGNTIYF. The V gene is TRBV4-3, the J gene TRBJ1-3; D gene ambiguous. The germline V gene encodes CDR1 LGHNA and CDR2 YSLEER. The CDR3 totals 15 residues. V was clipped by 0 bases and J by 1 base, with 7 bases between them.

V usage is TRBV18 and J usage is TRBJ1-2; 11 nucleotides line up with TRBD1. V lost 3 bases to trimming and J lost 8 bases; unmatched junction nucleotides: 5. The length of the CDR3 is 14 residues. Germline V gives CDR1 KGHSH, CDR2 LQKENI. CDR3 sequence: CASSPRDRGEGYTF. The CDR3 DNA follows: TGTGCCAGCTCACCTAGGGACAGGGGGGAAGGCTACACCTTC.

The genes are TRBV5-1 and TRBJ2-3, with D maybe TRBD1 (6 bases). This CDR3 comprises 17 residues. With 5 bases removed from V and 0 bases from J, the gap between germline ends came to 19 bases. Germline-derived CDR1 and CDR2 are SGHRS and YFSETQ. This CDR3 is CASSYRKGDWSTDTQYF. Here the CDR3 DNA reads TGCGCCAGCAGTTATCGAAAGGGGGATTGGAGCACAGATACGCAGTATTTT.

This chain connects TRBV7-9 to TRBJ1-6; D is possibly TRBD1 (6 bases). Germline assignment: CDR1 SEHNR and CDR2 FQNEAQ (reference sequence). V was shortened by 5 bases and J by 7 bases, with 18 bases between the two germline ends. This CDR3 spans 16 amino acids. Here the CDR3 reads CASSRSTGLGNSPLHF. CDR3 in DNA: TGTGCCAGCAGCCGATCTACAGGGCTGGGGAATTCACCCCTCCACTTT.

V is TRBV11-2 and J is TRBJ2-1; tentative D call: TRBD2 (5 bases). Trimming pared 5 bases from V and 1 base from J, leaving 9 bases between. This CDR3 comprises 14 residues. Germline V CDR1 and CDR2: SGHAT, FQNNGV. CDR3 in amino acids: CASSVDLSYNEQFF. The CDR3 DNA reads as TGTGCCAGCAGCGTGGACTTATCCTACAATGAGCAGTTCTTC. The full variable domain, rest sourced from reference TRBV11-2 and TRBJ2-1, is EAGVAQSPRYKIIEKRQSVAFWCNPISGHATLYWYQQILGQGPKLLIQFQNNGVVDDSQLPKDRFSAERLKGVDSTLKIQPAKLEDSAVYLCASSVDLSYNEQFFGPGTRLTVL.

The genes are TRBV10-3 and TRBJ2-7; TRBD1 might be the D (6 bases). The CDR3 contains 14 residues. CDR1 ENHRY and CDR2 SYGVKD come from the germline V gene. With 7 bases removed from V and 2 bases from J, the gap between germline ends came to 15 bases. The CDR3 region has the DNA TGTGCCATCATGTCCGGGGACACGACCTACGAGCAGTACTTC. This sequence encodes CAIMSGDTTYEQYF.

Here the CDR3 reads CAALHRVHGGYTF. Written as DNA, the CDR3 is TGTGCCGCATTGCACAGGGTTCATGGTGGCTACACCTTC. This chain links TRBV19 with TRBJ1-2; a possible D gene is TRBD1 (6 bases). CDR1 and CDR2 from the germline V gene are LNHDA and SQIVND (reference sequence). V lost 11 bases, J lost 7 bases, and 20 bases lay in between. The CDR3 is 13 amino acids.

Remarks on this clone: Other DNA sequences in this sample translate to the same CDR3. The CDR3 region has the DNA TGTGCCAGCAGCTCGAGCTCCTACGAGCAGTACTTC. It specifies CASSSSSYEQYF. The rearrangement links TRBV6-2 or TRBV6-3 to TRBJ2-7; D unresolved. The CDR3 is 12 residues long. Germline-derived CDR1 and CDR2 are MNHEY and SVGEGT. With 6 bases removed from V and 0 bases from J, the gap between germline ends came to 6 bases.

This chain connects TRBV5-4 to TRBJ2-1, with D unresolved. This CDR3 is built from 15 residues. Germline CDR1 reads SGHNT; CDR2 reads YYREEE (reference sequence). V lost 2 bases and J lost 0, with 9 bases in between. CDR3 sequence: CASSLPSSSYNEQFF. In nucleotides, the CDR3 is TGTGCCAGCAGCTTACCATCGAGCTCCTACAATGAGCAGTTCTTC.

V usage is TRBV5-1 and J usage is TRBJ1-1, with 11 bases that match TRBD1. The CDR3 covers 15 residues. V lost 8 bases to trimming and J lost 4 bases; unmatched junction nucleotides: 10. Germline values: CDR1 SGHRS, CDR2 YFSETQ. For the CDR3, the DNA is TGCGCCAGTACTTTCTCCGGGACAGGGGGCACTGAAGCTTTCTTT. Encoded protein: CASTFSGTGGTEAFF.

This chain uses TRBV3-1 (or the pseudogene TRBV3-2) with TRBJ1-1; D remains ambiguous. Germline V gene lookup returns CDR1 LGHDT and CDR2 YNNKEL (reference sequence). The CDR3 runs to 14 residues. Trimming removed 4 bases from V and 6 bases from J, with 15 bases in between. DNA of the CDR3: TGTGCCAGCAGCCCGAAGTCGACAAACTCTGAAGCTTTCTTT. This codes for CASSPKSTNSEAFF.